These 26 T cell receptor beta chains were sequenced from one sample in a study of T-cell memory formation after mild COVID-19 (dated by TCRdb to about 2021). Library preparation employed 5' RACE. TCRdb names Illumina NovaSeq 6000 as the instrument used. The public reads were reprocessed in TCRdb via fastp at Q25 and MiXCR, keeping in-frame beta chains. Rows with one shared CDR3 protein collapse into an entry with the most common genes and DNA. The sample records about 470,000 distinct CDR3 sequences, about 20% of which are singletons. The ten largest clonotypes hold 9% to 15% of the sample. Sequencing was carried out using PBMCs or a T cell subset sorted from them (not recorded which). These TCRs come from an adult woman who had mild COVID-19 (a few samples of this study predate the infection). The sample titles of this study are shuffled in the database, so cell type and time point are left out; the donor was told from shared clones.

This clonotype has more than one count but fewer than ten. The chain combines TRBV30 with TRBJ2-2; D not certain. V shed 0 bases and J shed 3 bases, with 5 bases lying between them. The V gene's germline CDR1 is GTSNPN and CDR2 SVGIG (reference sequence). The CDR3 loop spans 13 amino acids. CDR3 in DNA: TGTGCCTGGAGTGTACTTGACACCGGGGAGCTGTTTTTT. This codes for CAWSVLDTGELFF.

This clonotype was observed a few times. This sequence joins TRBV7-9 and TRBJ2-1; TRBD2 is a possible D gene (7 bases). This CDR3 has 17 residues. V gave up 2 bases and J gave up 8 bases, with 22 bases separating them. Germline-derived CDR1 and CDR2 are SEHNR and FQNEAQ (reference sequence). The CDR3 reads CASSLPSWGGLDYEQFF. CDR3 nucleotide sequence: TGTGCCAGCAGCTTACCCTCCTGGGGGGGGCTGGATTATGAGCAGTTCTTC. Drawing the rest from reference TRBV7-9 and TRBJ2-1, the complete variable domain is DTGVSQNPRHKITKRGQNVTFRCDPISEHNRLYWYRQTLGQGPEFLTYFQNEAQLEKSRLLSDRFSAERPKGSFSTLEIQRTEQGDSAMYLCASSLPSWGGLDYEQFFGPGTRLTVL.

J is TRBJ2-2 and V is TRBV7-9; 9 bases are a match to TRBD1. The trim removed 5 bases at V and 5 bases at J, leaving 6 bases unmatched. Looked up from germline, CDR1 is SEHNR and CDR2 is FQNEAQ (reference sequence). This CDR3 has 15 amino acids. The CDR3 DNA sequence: TGTGCCAGCAGCCCAGGGACAGGGAGTACCGGGGAGCTGTTTTTT. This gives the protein CASSPGTGSTGELFF.

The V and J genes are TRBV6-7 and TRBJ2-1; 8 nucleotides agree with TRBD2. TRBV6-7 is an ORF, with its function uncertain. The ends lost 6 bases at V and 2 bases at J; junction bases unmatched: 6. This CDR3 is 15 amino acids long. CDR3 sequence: CASSQKRGPYNEQFF. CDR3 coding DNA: TGTGCCAGCAGCCAAAAGCGGGGGCCCTACAATGAGCAGTTCTTC.

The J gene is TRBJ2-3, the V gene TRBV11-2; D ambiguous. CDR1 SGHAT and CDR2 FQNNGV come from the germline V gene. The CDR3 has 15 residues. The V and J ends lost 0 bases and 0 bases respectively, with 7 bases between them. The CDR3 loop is CASSLERRSTDTQYF. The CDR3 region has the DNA TGTGCCAGCAGCTTAGAGAGGAGAAGCACAGATACGCAGTATTTT. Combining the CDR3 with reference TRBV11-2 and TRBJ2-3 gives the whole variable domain EAGVAQSPRYKIIEKRQSVAFWCNPISGHATLYWYQQILGQGPKLLIQFQNNGVVDDSQLPKDRFSAERLKGVDSTLKIQPAKLEDSAVYLCASSLERRSTDTQYFGPGTRLTVL.

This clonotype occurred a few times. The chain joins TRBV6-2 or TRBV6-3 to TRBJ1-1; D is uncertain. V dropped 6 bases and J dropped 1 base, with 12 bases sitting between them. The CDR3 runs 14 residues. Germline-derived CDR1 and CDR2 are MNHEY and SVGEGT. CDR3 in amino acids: CASREHRPNTEAFF. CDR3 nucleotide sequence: TGTGCCAGCAGGGAACACCGTCCGAACACTGAAGCTTTCTTT.

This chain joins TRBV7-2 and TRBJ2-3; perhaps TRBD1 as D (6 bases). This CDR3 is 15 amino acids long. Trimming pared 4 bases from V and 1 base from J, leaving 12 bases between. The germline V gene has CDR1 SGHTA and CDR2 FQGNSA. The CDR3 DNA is TGTGCCAGCAGCTACGACAGGAGACGCACAGATACGCAGTATTTT. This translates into CASSYDRRRTDTQYF.

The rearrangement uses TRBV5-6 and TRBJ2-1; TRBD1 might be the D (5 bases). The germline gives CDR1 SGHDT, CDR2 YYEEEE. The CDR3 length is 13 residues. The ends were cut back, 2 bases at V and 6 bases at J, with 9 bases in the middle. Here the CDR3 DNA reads TGTGCCAGCAGCTTTCACAGGCGCAATGAGCAGTTCTTC. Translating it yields CASSFHRRNEQFF.

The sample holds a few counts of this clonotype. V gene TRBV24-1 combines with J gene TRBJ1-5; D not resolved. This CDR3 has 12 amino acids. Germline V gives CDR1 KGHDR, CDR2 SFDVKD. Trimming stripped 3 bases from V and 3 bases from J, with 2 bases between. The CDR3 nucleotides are TGTGCCACCAGTGATCCCAATCAGCCCCAGCATTTT. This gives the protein CATSDPNQPQHF.

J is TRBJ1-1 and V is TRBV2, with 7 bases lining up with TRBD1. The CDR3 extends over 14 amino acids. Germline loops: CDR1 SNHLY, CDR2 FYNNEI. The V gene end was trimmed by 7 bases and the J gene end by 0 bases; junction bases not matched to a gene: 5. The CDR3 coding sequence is TGTGCCAGCATTCCGGGACAGATGAACACTGAAGCTTTCTTT. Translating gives CASIPGQMNTEAFF.

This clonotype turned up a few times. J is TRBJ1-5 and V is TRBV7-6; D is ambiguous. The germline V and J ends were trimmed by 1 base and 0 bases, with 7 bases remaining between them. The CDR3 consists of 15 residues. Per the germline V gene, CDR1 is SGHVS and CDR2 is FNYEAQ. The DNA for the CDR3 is TGTGCCAGCAGCTTAGTGGCTGATAGCAATCAGCCCCAGCATTTT. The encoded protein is CASSLVADSNQPQHF.

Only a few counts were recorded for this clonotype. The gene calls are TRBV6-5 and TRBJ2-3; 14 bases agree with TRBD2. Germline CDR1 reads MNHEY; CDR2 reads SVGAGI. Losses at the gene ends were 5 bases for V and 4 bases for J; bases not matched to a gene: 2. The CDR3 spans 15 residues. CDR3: CASSRTSGGPDTQYF. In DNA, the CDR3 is TGTGCCAGCAGTCGGACTAGCGGGGGGCCAGATACGCAGTATTTT.

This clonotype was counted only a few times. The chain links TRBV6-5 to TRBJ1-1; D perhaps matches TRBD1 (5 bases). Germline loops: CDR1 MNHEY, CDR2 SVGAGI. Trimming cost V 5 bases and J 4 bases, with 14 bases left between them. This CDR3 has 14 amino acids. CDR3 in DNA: TGTGCCAGCAGTCCCGGGCCTCAGGGCACTGAAGCTTTCTTT. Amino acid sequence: CASSPGPQGTEAFF.

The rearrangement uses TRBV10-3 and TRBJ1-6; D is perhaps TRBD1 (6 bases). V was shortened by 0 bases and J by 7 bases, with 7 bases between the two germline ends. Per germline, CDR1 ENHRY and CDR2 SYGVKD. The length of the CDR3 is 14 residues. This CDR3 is CAISESQGNSPLHF. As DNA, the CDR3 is TGTGCCATCAGTGAGTCCCAGGGGAATTCACCCCTCCACTTT.

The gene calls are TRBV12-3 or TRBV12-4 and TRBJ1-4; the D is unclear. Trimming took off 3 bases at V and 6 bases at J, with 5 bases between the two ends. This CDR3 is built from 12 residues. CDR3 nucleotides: TGTGCCAGCAGTTTCCTCGATGAAAAACTGTTTTTT. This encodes CASSFLDEKLFF.

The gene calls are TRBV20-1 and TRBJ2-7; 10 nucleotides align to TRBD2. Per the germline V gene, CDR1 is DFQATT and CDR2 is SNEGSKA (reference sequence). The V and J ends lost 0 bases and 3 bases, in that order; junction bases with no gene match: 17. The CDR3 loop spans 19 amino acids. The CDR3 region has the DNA TGCAGTGCTAGAGAATACGGGACTAGCGTCCGCTCCGCCGGCTACGAGCAGTACTTC. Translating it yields CSAREYGTSVRSAGYEQYF.

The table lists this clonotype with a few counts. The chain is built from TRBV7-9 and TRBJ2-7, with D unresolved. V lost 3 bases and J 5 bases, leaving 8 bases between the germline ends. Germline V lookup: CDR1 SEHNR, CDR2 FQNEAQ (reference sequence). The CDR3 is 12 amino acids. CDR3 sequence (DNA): TGTGCCAGCAGCTTGGCACAGAACGAGCAGTACTTC. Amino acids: CASSLAQNEQYF.

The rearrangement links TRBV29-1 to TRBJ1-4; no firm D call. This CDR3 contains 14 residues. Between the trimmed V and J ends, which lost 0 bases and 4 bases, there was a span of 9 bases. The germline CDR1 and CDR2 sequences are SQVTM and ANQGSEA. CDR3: CSVEDRAVNEKLFF. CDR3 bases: TGCAGCGTTGAAGATCGAGCAGTTAATGAAAAACTGTTTTTT.

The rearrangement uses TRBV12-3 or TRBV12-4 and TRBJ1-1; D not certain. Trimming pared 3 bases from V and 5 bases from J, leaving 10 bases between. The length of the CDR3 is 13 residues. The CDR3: CASSFGLGTEAFF. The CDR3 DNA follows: TGTGCCAGCAGTTTCGGGCTGGGGACTGAAGCTTTCTTT.

The CDR3 loop reads CASSERQGLYSPLHF. The CDR3 DNA sequence: TGTGCCAGCAGCGAGAGACAGGGACTCTATTCACCCCTCCACTTT. The V and J genes are TRBV5-6 and TRBJ1-6; TRBD1 aligns across 7 bases. Unmatched junction bases numbered 9, after V lost 4 bases and J lost 8 bases. CDR1 is SGHDT, CDR2 YYEEEE, per germline. This CDR3 is 15 amino acids long.

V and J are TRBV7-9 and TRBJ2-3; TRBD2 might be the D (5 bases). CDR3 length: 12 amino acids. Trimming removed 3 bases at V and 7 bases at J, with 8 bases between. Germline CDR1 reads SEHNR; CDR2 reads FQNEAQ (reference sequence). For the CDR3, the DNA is TGTGCCAGCAGCTTGGGCGGGTATACGCAGTATTTT. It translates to CASSLGGYTQYF.

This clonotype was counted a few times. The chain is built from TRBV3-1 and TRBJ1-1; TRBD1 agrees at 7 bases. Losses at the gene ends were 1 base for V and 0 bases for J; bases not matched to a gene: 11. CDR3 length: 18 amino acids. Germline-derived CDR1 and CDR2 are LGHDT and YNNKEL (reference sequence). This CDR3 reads CASSQGGWRGPMNTEAFF. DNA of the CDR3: TGTGCCAGCAGCCAAGGAGGTTGGAGGGGGCCGATGAACACTGAAGCTTTCTTT.

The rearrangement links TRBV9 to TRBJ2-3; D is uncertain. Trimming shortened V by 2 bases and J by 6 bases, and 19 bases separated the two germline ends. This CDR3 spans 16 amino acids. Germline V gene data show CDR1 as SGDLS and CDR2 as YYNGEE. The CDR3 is CASSVFATLEADTQYF. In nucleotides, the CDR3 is TGTGCCAGCAGCGTTTTTGCCACGCTGGAAGCTGATACGCAGTATTTT.

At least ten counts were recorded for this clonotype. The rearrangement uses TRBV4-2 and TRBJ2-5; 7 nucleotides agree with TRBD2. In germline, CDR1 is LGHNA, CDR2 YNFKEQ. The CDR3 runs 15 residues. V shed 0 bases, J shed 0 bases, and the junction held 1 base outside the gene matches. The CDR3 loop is CASSQERGNQETQYF. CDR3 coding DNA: TGTGCCAGCAGCCAAGAGCGGGGGAACCAAGAGACCCAGTACTTC.

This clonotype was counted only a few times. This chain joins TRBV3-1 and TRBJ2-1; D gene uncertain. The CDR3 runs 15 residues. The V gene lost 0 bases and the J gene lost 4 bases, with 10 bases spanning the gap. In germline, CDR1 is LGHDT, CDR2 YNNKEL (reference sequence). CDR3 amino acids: CASSQERTLYNEQFF. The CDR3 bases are TGTGCCAGCAGCCAAGAACGGACCCTTTACAATGAGCAGTTCTTC.

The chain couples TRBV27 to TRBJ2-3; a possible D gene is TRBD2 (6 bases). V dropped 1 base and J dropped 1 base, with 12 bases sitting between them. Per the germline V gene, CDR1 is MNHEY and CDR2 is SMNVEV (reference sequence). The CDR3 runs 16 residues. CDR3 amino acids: CASSLLAGSGTDTQYF. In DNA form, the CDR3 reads TGTGCCAGCAGTTTATTGGCGGGATCAGGCACAGATACGCAGTATTTT.